This TCR beta chain emerged from a study of T-cell reconstitution after alpha-beta-depleted transplantation in children. Researchers prepared the TCRbeta library using unique molecular identifiers, the study reports. TCRdb independently ran MiXCR on the PCR reads; one entry per CDR3 protein. The sample contains some 500,000 distinct CDR3 sequences, around 19% of which appear only once. This clonotype was seen at least ten times. Deletions cut 3 bases from V and 0 bases from J, with 13 bases between. CDR1 SGHRS and CDR2 YFSETQ come from the germline V gene. CDR3 size: 16 residues. The sample was PBMCs from the stem cell graft donor, taken from the stem cell graft. This rearrangement joins TRBV5-1 to TRBJ2-1; D remains unclear. This TCR was recovered from a human donor who donated a stem cell graft to a child with acute lymphoblastic leukemia. CDR3 sequence reads: CASSSYYPCSYNEQFF. In DNA, the CDR3 is TGCGCCAGCAGCTCTTACTATCCTTGCTCCTACAATGAGCAGTTCTTC.